These T cell receptor beta chains were read from a single sample in a study of T cell responses to AZD1222 COVID-19 vaccine. Sequencing used immunoSEQ multiplex PCR; TCRdb keeps in-frame clones, though not all of them. The sample holds 95,000 to 150,000 clones, roughly nine tenths seen once. Here the sequenced sample was peripheral blood, taken on day 0 of AZD1222 vaccination. Receptors originate from an adult in good health. The CDR3 runs from the conserved cysteine through the conserved F or W. Each record gives: D gene, V gene, clone size, J gene, CDR3 protein, CDR3 DNA. A D gene is named only where the DNA matches it firmly. Clone size is not always given. Where it is, it says once, few, many or a class for expanded clones.

>.|TRBV10-3|.|TRBJ2-7
CAISGGPSGGAHEQYF
TGTGCCATCAGTGGGGGCCCCAGTGGTGGGGCTCACGAGCAGTACTTC
>.|TRBV4-1|.|TRBJ1-2
CASSQGMLSRGSGYTF
TGCGCCAGCAGCCAAGGAATGCTCTCTCGGGGTTCGGGCTACACCTTC
>.|TRBV9|.|TRBJ2-3
CASSPRGAGGDTQYF
TGTGCCAGCAGCCCACGGGGGGCAGGAGGGGATACGCAGTATTTT
>.|TRBV23-1|.|TRBJ2-7
CASSHPLVREFDRYEQYF
TGCGCCAGCAGTCACCCCTTGGTCAGGGAGTTTGATCGTTACGAGCAGTACTTC
>.|TRBV5-1|once|TRBJ1-6
CASSLVLGRARSPLHF
TGCGCCAGCAGCTTGGTGCTTGGCAGGGCTCGATCACCCCTCCACTTT
>TRBD1|TRBV11-2|.|TRBJ2-2
CASSRTRTGNTGELFF
TGTGCCAGCAGCCGAACACGGACAGGGAACACCGGGGAGCTGTTTTTT
>TRBD1|TRBV5-1|.|TRBJ1-1
CASSFGQGLNTEAFF
TGCGCCAGCAGCTTTGGACAGGGCCTGAACACTGAAGCTTTCTTT
>.|TRBV24-1|once|TRBJ2-2
CATSAHGGRGGELFF
TGTGCCACCAGTGCCCATGGAGGGCGCGGCGGGGAGCTGTTTTTT
>TRBD2|TRBV4-2|.|TRBJ2-2
CASSQASGANTGELFF
TGTGCCAGCAGCCAAGCTAGCGGGGCGAACACCGGGGAGCTGTTTTTT
>TRBD1|TRBV6-5|.|TRBJ1-2
CASRDTGGDYGYTF
TGTGCCAGCAGAGATACAGGGGGGGACTATGGCTACACCTTC
>TRBD1|TRBV5-6|.|TRBJ2-2
CASSFGTGLLNTGELFF
TGTGCCAGCAGCTTCGGGACAGGGCTTTTAAACACCGGGGAGCTGTTTTTT
>TRBD2|TRBV10-2|.|TRBJ2-7
CASMYSRAGGGYEQYF
TGCGCCAGCATGTACTCCCGAGCGGGGGGTGGCTACGAGCAGTACTTC
>TRBD1|TRBV27|once|TRBJ2-7
CASGHPGQGAVEQYF
TGTGCCAGCGGGCACCCGGGACAGGGGGCGGTAGAGCAGTACTTC
>.|TRBV5-1|.|TRBJ2-5
CASSLGQIWETQYF
TGCGCCAGCAGCTTGGGCCAGATCTGGGAGACCCAGTACTTC
>TRBD2|TRBV5-6|.|TRBJ2-1
CASSSLTGGFYNEQFF
TGTGCCAGCAGCTCCCTGACGGGGGGTTTCTACAATGAGCAGTTCTTC
>TRBD1|TRBV10-3|.|TRBJ2-5
CAISESGSGGETQYF
TGTGCCATCAGTGAGTCGGGGTCAGGGGGAGAGACCCAGTACTTC
>.|TRBV6-6|.|TRBJ2-7
CASRSEGSGYF
TGTGCCAGCAGAAGTGAGGGCTCCGGGTACTTC
>.|TRBV4-3|.|TRBJ2-7
CASSQDAASSYEQYF
TGCGCCAGCAGCCAAGACGCGGCGAGCTCCTACGAGCAGTACTTC
>TRBD1|TRBV4-2|.|TRBJ1-2
CASSQDRGQGGDYGYTF
TGTGCCAGCAGCCAAGATCGCGGACAGGGGGGCGACTATGGCTACACCTTC
>TRBD1|TRBV7-9|.|TRBJ1-2
CASSLGGTGSYGYTF
TGTGCCAGCAGCTTAGGGGGGACAGGGTCCTATGGCTACACCTTC
>.|TRBV7-3|.|TRBJ2-2
CASSLGSTTGELFF
TGTGCCAGCAGCTTAGGTTCTACAACCGGGGAGCTGTTTTTT
>.|TRBV2|.|TRBJ1-5
CASSAGYNQPQHF
TGTGCCAGCAGTGCGGGATACAATCAGCCCCAGCATTTT
>.|TRBV6-5|.|TRBJ1-4
CASTYTGRENEKLFF
TGTGCCAGCACCTACACGGGCAGGGAGAATGAAAAACTGTTTTTT
>.|TRBV28|.|TRBJ1-5
CASSLGGNSNQPQHF
TGTGCCAGCAGTTTAGGGGGAAATAGCAATCAGCCCCAGCATTTT